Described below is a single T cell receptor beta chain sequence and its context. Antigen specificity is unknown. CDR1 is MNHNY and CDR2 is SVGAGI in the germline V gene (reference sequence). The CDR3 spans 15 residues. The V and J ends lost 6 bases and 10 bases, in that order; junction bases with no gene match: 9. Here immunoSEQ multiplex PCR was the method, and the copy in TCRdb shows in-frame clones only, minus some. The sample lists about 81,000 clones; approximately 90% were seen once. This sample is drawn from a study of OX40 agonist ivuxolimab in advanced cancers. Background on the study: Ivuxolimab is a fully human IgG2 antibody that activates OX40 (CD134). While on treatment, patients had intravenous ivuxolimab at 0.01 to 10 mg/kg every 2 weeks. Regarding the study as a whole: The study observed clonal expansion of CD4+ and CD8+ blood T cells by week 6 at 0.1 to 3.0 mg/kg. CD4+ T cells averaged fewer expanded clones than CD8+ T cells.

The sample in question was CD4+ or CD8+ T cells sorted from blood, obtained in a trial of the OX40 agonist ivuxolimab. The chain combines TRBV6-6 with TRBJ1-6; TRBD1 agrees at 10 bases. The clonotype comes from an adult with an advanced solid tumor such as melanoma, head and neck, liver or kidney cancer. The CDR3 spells CASRRPGQGQSPLHF. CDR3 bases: TGTGCCAGCAGAAGACCGGGACAGGGGCAATCACCCCTCCACTTT.